The entry that follows covers one T cell receptor beta chain sequence. Its antigen is not known. The method was immunoSEQ multiplex PCR; TCRdb's version includes in-frame clones alone and lacks a portion of them. This sample has some 630,000 clones; 55% to 75% occur once, and the top ten carry under 2%. The data stem from a study of shared clonotypes between healthy human individuals. Findings and caveats of the study: Memory subsets had estimated richness that was generally smaller than that of naive subsets.

Germline CDR1 and CDR2: KGHSH and LQKENI. J was trimmed by 9 bases and V by 1 base; bases with no gene match: 10. There are 16 residues in the CDR3. Partitioning of CD4+ cells yielded a CD45RA+ naive subset and a CD45RA-negative memory subset. The specimen sequenced was memory CD4+ T cells sorted from blood. Specified subset: CD45RA-negative fraction. The chain is built from TRBV18 and TRBJ2-1; TRBD2 aligns across 9 bases. This sequence originates from a woman aged 30 to 39 in good health. The CDR3 DNA is TGTGCCAGCTCACCACTCGGGACTAGCAGGGAGGGTGAGCAGTTCTTC. Translation gives CASSPLGTSREGEQFF.